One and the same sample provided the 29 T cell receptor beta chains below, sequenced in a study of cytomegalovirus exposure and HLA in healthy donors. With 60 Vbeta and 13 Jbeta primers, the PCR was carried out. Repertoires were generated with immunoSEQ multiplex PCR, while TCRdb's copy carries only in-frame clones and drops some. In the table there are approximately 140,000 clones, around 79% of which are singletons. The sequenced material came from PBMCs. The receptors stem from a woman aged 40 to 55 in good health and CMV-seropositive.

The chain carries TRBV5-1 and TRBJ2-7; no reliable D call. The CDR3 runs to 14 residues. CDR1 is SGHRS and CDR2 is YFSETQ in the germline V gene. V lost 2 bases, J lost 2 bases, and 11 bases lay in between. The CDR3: CASSLIQNTYEQYF. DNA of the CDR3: TGCGCCAGCAGCTTAATACAGAATACCTACGAGCAGTACTTC. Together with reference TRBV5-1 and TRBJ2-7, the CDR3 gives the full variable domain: KAGVTQTPRYLIKTRGQQVTLSCSPISGHRSVSWYQQTPGQGLQFLFEYFSETQRNKGNFPGRFSGRQFSNSRSEMNVSTLELGDSALYLCASSLIQNTYEQYFGPGTRLTVT.

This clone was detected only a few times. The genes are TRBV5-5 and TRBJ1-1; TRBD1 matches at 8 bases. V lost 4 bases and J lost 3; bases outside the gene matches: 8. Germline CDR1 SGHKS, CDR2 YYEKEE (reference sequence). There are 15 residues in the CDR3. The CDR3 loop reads CASSVDRVMYTEAFF. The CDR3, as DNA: TGTGCCAGCAGCGTGGACAGGGTTATGTACACTGAAGCTTTCTTT.

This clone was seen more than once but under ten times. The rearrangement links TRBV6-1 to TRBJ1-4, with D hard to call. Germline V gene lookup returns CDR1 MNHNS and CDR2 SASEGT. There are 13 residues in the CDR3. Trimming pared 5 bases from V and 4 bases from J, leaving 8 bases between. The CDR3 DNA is TGTGCCAGCAGTCTCTCGGGTAATGAAAAACTGTTTTTT. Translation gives CASSLSGNEKLFF.

The CDR3 DNA reads as TGTGCCAGCCGGGCGGGGGACCCTTCGGACGAGCAGTACTTC. Encoded protein: CASRAGDPSDEQYF. J is TRBJ2-7 and V is TRBV5-4; 7 positions agree with TRBD2. The CDR3 is made up of 14 amino acids. Germline V gene data show CDR1 as SGHNT and CDR2 as YYREEE (reference sequence). J lost 5 bases, V lost 7 bases, and 12 bases had no gene match. Based on the CDR3 plus reference TRBV5-4 and TRBJ2-7, the full variable domain is ETGVTQSPTHLIKTRGQQVTLRCSSQSGHNTVSWYQQALGQGPQFIFQYYREEENGRGNFPPRFSGLQFPNYSSELNVNALELDDSALYLCASRAGDPSDEQYFGPGTRLTVT.

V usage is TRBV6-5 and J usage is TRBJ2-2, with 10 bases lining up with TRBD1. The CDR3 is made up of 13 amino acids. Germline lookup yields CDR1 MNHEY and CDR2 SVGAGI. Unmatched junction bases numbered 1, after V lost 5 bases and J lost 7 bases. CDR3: CASSRDRGGELFF. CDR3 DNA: TGTGCCAGCAGTCGGGACAGGGGCGGGGAGCTGTTTTTT.

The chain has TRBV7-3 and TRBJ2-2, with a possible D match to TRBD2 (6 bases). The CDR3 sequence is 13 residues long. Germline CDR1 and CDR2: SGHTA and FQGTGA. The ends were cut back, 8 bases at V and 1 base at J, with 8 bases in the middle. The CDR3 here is CASGAGNTGELFF. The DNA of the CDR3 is TGTGCCAGCGGAGCGGGGAACACCGGGGAGCTGTTTTTT.

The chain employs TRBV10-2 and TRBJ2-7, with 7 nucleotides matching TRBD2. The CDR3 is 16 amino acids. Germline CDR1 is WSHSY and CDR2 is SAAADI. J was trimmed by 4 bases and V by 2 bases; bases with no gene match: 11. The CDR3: CASSEAREDGGYEQYF. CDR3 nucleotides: TGCGCCAGCAGTGAGGCCCGGGAGGATGGGGGATACGAGCAGTACTTC.

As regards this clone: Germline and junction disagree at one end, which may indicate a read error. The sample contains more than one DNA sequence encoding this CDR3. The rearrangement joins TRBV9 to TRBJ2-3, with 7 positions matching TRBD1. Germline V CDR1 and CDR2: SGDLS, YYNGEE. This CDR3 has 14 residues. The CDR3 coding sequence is TGCGCCAGCAGTGAGGGGGCCTTCACAGATACGCAGTATTTT. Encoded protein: CASSEGAFTDTQYF.

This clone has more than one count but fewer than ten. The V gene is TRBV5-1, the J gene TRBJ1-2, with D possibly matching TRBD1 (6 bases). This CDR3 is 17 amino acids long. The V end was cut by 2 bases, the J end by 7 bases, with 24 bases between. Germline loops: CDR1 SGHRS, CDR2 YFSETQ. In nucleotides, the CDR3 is TGCGCCAGCAGCTTAAACCTCCGATACAGGGATCAGGTTGGCTACACCTTC. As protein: CASSLNLRYRDQVGYTF.

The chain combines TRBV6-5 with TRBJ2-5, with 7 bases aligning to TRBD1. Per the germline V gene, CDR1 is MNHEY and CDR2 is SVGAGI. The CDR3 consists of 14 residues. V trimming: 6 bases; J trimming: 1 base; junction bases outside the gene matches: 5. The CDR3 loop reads CASSKGQSQETQYF. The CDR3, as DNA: TGTGCCAGCAGCAAGGGACAGAGCCAAGAGACCCAGTACTTC.

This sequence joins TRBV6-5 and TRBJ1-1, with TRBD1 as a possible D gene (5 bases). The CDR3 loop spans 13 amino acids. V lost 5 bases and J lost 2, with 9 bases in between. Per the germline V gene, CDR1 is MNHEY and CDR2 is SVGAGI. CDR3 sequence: CASSRDFNTEAFF. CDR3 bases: TGTGCCAGCAGTAGGGACTTTAACACTGAAGCTTTCTTT.

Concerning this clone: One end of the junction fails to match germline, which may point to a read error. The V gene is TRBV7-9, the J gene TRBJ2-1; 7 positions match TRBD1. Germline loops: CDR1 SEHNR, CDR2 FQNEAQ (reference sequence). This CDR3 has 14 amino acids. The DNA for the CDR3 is TGTTCCAGCAGCTTAGATGACAGGGAAGGTGGGCAGTTCTTC. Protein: CSSSLDDREGGQFF.

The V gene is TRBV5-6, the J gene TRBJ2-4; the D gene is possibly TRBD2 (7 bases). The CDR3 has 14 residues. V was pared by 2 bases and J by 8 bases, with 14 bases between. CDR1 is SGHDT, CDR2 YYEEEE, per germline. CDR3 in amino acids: CASSFRGGGDIQYF. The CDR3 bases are TGTGCCAGCAGCTTTAGAGGGGGAGGGGACATTCAGTACTTC.

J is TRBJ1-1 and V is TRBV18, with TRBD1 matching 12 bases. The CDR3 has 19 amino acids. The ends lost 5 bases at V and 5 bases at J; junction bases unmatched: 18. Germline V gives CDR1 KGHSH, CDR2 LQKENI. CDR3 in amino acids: CASSSRIPGQGAPRTEAFF. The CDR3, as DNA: TGTGCCAGCTCATCCCGTATTCCGGGACAGGGGGCCCCAAGGACTGAAGCTTTCTTT.

CDR3 DNA sequence: TGTGCCAGCAGCAACCCGGGGGGACAGGGGGAGATTGAAGGCTACACCTTC. It translates to CASSNPGGQGEIEGYTF. The chain uses TRBV7-9 and TRBJ1-2; 11 bases are a match to TRBD1. The germline gives CDR1 SEHNR, CDR2 FQNEAQ (reference sequence). V shed 5 bases, J shed 8 bases, and the junction held 16 bases outside the gene matches. This CDR3 is 17 amino acids long.

This chain's CDR3 is CAILKRGDTDTQYF. The CDR3 nucleotides are TGTGCCATCCTCAAACGGGGGGACACAGATACGCAGTATTTT. V and J are TRBV10-3 and TRBJ2-3, with 7 nucleotides matching TRBD2. This CDR3 is built from 14 residues. The germline V gene has CDR1 ENHRY and CDR2 SYGVKD. J lost 2 bases, V lost 8 bases, and 7 bases had no gene match.

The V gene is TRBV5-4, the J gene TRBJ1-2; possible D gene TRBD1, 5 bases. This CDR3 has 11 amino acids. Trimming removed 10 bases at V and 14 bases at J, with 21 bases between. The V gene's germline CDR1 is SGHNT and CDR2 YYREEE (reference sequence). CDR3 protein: CAGGRGGLYTF. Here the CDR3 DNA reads TGTGCCGGAGGGAGGGGAGGACTCTATACCTTC.

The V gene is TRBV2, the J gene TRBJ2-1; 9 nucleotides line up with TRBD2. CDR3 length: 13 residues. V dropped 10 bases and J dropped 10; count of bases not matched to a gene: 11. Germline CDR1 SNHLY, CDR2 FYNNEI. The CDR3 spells CAINGRGGFEQFF. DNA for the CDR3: TGTGCCATTAACGGGCGGGGGGGCTTCGAGCAGTTCTTC.

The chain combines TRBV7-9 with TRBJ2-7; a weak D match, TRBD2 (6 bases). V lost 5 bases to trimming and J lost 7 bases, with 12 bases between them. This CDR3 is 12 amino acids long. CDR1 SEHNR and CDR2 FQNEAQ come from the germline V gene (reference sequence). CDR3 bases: TGTGCCAGCAGCCCGTCCGGGGGTGAGCAGTACTTC. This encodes CASSPSGGEQYF.

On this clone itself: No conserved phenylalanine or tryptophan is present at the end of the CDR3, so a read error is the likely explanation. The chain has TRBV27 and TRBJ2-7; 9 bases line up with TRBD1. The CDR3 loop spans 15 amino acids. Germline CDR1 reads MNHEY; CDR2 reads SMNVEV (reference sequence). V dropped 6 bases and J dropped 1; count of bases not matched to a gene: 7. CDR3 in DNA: TGTGCCAGCAGCAAACAGGGGGCAGGGTCCTACGAGCAGTACCTC. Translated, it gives CASSKQGAGSYEQYL.

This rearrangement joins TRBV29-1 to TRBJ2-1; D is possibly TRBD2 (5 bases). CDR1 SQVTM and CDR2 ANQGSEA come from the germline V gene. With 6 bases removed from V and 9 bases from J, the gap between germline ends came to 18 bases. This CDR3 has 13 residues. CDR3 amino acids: CSVLPGLEGEQFF. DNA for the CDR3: TGCAGCGTCCTACCGGGCCTAGAGGGTGAGCAGTTCTTC.

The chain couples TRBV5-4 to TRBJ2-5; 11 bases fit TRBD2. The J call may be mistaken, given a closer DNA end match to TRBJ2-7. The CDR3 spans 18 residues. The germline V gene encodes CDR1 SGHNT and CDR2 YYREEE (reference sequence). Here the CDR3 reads CASSLGGLAGGSSYEQYF. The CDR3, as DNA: TGTGCCAGCAGCTTGGGGGGGCTAGCGGGGGGCAGCTCCTACGAGCAGTACTTC.

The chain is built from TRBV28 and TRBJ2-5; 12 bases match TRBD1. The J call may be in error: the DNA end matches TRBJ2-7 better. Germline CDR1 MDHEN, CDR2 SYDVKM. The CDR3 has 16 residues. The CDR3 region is CASSPWEGTGGNEQYF. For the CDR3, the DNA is TGTGCCAGCAGTCCCTGGGAGGGGACAGGGGGCAACGAGCAGTACTTC.

CDR3 DNA sequence: TGTGCCAGCAGTGTTTCGACTAGCGCCCTTAGCGGGGCCCAGTACTTC. Its translation is CASSVSTSALSGAQYF. V and J are TRBV2 and TRBJ2-5, with TRBD2 matching over 8 bases. Germline V gene lookup returns CDR1 SNHLY and CDR2 FYNNEI. The CDR3 consists of 16 residues. V gave up 4 bases and J gave up 9 bases; unmatched junction bases: 16. The variable domain in full, completed from reference TRBV2 and TRBJ2-5, reads EPEVTQTPSHQVTQMGQEVILRCVPISNHLYFYWYRQILGQKVEFLVSFYNNEISEKSEIFDDQFSVERPDGSNFTLKIRSTKLEDSAMYFCASSVSTSALSGAQYFGPGTRLLVL.

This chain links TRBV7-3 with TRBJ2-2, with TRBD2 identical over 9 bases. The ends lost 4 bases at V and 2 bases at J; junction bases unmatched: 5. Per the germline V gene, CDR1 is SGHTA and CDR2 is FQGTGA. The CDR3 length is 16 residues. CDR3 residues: CASSWRGGFNTGELFF. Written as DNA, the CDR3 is TGTGCCAGCAGCTGGCGGGGGGGATTTAACACCGGGGAGCTGTTTTTT.

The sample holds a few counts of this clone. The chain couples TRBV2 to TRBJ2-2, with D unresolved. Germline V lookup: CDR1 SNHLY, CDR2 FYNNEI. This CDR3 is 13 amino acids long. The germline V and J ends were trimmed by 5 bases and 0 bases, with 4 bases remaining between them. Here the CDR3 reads CASSRANTGELFF. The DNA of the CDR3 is TGTGCCAGCAGTCGTGCGAACACCGGGGAGCTGTTTTTT.

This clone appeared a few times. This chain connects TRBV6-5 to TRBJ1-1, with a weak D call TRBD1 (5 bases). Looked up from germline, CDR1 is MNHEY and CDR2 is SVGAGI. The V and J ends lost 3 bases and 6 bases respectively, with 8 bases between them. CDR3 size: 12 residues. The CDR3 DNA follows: TGTGCCAGCAGTTATCAGGGTGCTGAAGCTTTCTTT. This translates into CASSYQGAEAFF.

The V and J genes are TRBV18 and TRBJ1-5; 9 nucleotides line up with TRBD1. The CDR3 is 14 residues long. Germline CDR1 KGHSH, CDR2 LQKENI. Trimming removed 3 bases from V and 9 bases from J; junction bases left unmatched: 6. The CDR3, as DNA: TGTGCCAGCTCACCGGGACAGGGCGATGGGCCCCAGCATTTT. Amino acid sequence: CASSPGQGDGPQHF.

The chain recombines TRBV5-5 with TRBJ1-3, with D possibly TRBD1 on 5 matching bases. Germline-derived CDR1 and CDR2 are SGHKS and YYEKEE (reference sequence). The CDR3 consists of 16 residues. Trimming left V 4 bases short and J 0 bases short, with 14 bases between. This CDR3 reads CASSPSDRSSGNTIYF. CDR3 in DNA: TGTGCCAGCAGCCCGAGCGACAGAAGCTCTGGAAACACCATATATTTT.